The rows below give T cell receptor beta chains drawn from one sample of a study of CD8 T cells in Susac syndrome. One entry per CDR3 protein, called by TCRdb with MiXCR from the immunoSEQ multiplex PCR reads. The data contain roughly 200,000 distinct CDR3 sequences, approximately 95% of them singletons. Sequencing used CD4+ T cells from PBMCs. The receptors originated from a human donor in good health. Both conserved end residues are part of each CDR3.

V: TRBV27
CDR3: CASSFTRVETQYF

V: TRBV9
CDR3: CASSVEGQPGNTIYF

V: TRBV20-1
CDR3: CSASPQRSTDTQYF

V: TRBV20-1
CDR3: CSARGAGRSYNEQFF

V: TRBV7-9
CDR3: CASSLEGGFSYEQYF

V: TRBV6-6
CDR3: CASSYSTSGSYNEQFF

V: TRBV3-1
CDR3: CASSHSGRGNEQFF

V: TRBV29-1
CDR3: CSVFIAANTEAFF

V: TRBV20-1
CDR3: CSAFAAGLAGYNEQFF

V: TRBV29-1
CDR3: CSVEIGGNTEAFF

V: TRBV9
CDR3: CASSPRGSGRDEQYF

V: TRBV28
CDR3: CASRKDRGQPQHF

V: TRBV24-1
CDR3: CATSGSLDTQYF

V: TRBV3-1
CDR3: CASSQVNNEQFF

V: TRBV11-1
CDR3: CASSLPRVWRGSSSGANVLTF

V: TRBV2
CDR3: CASTPNGATYNEQFF

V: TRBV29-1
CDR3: CSVEGRGYNEQFF

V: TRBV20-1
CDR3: CSAMAIQETQYF